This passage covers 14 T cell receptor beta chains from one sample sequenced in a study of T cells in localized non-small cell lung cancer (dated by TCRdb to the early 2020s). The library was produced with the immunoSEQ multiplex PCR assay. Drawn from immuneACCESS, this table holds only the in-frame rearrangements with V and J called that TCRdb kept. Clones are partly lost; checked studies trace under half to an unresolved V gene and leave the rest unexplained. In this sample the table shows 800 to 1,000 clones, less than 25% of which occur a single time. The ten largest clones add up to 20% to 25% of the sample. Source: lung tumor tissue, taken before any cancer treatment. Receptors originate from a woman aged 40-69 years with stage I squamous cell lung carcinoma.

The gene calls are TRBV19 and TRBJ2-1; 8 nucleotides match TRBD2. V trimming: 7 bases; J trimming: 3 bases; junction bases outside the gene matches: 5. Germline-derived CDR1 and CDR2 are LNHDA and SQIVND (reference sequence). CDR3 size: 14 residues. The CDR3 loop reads CASTSAGGYNEQFF. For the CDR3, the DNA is TGTGCCAGTACCAGCGCGGGAGGCTACAATGAGCAGTTCTTC.

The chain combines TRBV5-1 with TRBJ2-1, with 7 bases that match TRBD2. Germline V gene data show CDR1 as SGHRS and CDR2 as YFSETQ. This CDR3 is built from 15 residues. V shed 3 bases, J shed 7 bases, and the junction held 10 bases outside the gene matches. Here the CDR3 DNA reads TGCGCCAGCAGCTCCTCTCCCGGGACTATTAATGAGCAGTTCTTC. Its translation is CASSSSPGTINEQFF.

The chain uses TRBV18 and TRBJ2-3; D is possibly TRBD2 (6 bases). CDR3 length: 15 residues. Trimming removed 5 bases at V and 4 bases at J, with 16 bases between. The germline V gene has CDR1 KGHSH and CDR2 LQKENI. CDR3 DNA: TGTGCCAGCTCAGGCCTAGCGACCCCCCCAGATACGCAGTATTTT. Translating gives CASSGLATPPDTQYF.

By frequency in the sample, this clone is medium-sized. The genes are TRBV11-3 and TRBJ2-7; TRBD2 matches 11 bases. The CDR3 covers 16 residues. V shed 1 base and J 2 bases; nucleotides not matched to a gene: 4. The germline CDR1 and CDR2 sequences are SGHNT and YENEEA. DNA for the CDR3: TGTGCCAGCAGCTTAGTAGAACTAGCGGGAGCCTACGAGCAGTACTTC. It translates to CASSLVELAGAYEQYF. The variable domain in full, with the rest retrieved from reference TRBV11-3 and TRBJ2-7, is EAGVVQSPRYKIIEKKQPVAFWCNPISGHNTLYWYLQNLGQGPELLIRYENEEAVDDSQLPKDRFSAERLKGVDSTLKIQPAELGDSAVYLCASSLVELAGAYEQYFGPGTRLTVT.

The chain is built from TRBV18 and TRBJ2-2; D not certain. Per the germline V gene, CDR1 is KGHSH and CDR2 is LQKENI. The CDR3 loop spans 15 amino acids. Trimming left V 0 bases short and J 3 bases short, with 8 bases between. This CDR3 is CASSPPVPHTGELFF. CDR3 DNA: TGTGCCAGCTCACCACCAGTACCACACACCGGGGAGCTGTTTTTT.

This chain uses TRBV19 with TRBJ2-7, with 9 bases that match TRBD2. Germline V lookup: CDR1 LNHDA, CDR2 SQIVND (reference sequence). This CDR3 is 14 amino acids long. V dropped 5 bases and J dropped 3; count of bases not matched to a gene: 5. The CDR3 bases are TGTGCCAGTAGTCAGCGGGAGGCTAACTACGAGCAGTACTTC. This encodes CASSQREANYEQYF. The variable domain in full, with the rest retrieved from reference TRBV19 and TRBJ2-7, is DGGITQSPKYLFRKEGQNVTLSCEQNLNHDAMYWYRQDPGQGLRLIYYSQIVNDFQKGDIAEGYSVSREKKESFPLTVTSAQKNPTAFYLCASSQREANYEQYFGPGTRLTVT.

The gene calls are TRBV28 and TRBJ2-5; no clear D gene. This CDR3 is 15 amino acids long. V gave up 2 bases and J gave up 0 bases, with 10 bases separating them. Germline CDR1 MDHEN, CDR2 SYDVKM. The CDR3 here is CASSLIDRYQETQYF. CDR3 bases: TGTGCCAGCAGTTTAATTGACCGGTACCAAGAGACCCAGTACTTC.

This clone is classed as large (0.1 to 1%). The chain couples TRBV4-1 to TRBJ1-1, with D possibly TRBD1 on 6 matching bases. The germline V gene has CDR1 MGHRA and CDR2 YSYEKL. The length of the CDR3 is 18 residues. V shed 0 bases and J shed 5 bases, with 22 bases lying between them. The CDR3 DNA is TGCGCCAGCAGCCAAGATCGGGGGGCGTATGCTGGAAAAACTGAAGCTTTCTTT. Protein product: CASSQDRGAYAGKTEAFF.

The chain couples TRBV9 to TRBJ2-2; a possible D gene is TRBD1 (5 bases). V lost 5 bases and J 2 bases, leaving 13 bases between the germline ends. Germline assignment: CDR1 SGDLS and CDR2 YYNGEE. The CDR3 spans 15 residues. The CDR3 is CASSVDSPNTGELFF. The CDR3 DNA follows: TGTGCCAGCAGTGTCGACAGTCCTAACACCGGGGAGCTGTTTTTT.

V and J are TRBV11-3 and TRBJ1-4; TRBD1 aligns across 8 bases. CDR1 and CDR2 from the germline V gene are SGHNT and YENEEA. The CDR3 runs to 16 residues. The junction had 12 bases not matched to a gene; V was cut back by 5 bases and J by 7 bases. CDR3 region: CASSTPAHGTGEKLFF. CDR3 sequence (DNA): TGTGCCAGCAGCACTCCGGCCCACGGGACAGGTGAAAAACTGTTTTTT.

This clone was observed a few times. The CDR3 DNA reads as TGTGCCACCGTAGCGGGGAGCTCCTACAATGAGCAGTTCTTC. As protein: CATVAGSSYNEQFF. The chain employs TRBV19 and TRBJ2-1; 8 nucleotides agree with TRBD2. Germline CDR1 and CDR2: LNHDA and SQIVND (reference sequence). The CDR3 is 14 amino acids. V was clipped by 10 bases and J by 0 bases; unmatched bases: 5.

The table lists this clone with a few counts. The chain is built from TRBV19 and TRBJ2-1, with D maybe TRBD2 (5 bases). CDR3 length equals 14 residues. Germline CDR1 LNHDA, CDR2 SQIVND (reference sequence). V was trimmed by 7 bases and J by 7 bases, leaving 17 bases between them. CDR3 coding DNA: TGTGCCAGTACCCCCGGCCGGGGTAGGAATGAGCAGTTCTTC. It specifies CASTPGRGRNEQFF.

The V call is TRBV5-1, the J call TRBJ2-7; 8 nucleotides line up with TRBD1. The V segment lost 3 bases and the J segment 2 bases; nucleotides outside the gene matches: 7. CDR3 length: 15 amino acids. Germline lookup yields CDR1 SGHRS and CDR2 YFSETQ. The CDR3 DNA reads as TGCGCCAGCAGCTCCGACAGGGGAACAACCTACGAGCAGTACTTC. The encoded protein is CASSSDRGTTYEQYF.

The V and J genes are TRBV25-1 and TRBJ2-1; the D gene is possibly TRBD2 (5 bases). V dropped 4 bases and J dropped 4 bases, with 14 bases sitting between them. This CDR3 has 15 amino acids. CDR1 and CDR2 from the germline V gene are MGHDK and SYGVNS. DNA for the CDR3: TGTGCCAGCAGTGTCCCGGGATCCAGATACAATGAGCAGTTCTTC. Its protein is CASSVPGSRYNEQFF.